This T cell receptor beta chain is from a study of blood T cell repertoires in COVID-19. Study-wide context: There were acute and convalescent COVID-19 samples, and they came from the United States, Italy and Spain.

The trim removed 4 bases at V and 5 bases at J, leaving 1 base unmatched. The CDR3 covers 12 residues. Individuals drawn from 24 US areas were about 18 to 95 years old. Clinical histories supplied by participants themselves formed the basis of cohort assignment. Clones were read by immunoSEQ multiplex PCR, and TCRdb kept only the in-frame ones, dropping some. The table shows fewer than 350,000 clones, with over 75% occurring only once. Sequenced: PBMCs or T cells enriched from blood (not recorded which). The receptor was derived from a man aged 25-45 years who had recovered from COVID-19. V gene TRBV12-3 or TRBV12-4 combines with J gene TRBJ1-2; 7 bases line up with TRBD1. Here the CDR3 reads CASSWDSYGYTF. CDR3 DNA: TGTGCCAGCAGTTGGGACAGTTATGGCTACACCTTC.